This T cell receptor beta chain derives from a study of Graves' ophthalmopathy and Graves' hyperthyroidism. The overall study: Blood was drawn at initial diagnosis, before any treatment. Overall study results and limits: The model predicted ophthalmopathy progression with about 71% sensitivity and around 74% specificity. In separating ophthalmopathy from stable hyperthyroidism, a 13-signature model achieved around 85% sensitivity and around 80% specificity.

This clonotype turned up a few times. Its target is not known. Scientists amplified the TCR beta CDR3 regions from RNA transcripts. HTBI-primed RT-PCR formed the first round, and a multiplex PCR formed the second. Each CDR3 protein is one row after TCRdb ran MiXCR on the multiplex PCR reads. Of about 740,000 distinct CDR3 sequences listed, 40% are singletons. The CDR3 spans 13 residues. With 10 bases clipped from V and 7 bases from J, the junction kept 10 bases outside the gene matches. In germline, CDR1 is MNHNS, CDR2 SASEGT. Active ophthalmopathy (CAS at least 3, NOSPECS at least 4), lasting under 3 months.

The source of this sequence is an adult man with Graves' ophthalmopathy. The gene calls are TRBV6-1 and TRBJ1-2, with 9 bases matching TRBD1. Specimen: peripheral blood. The CDR3 sequence is CATEPGQGSGYTF. CDR3 bases: TGTGCCACCGAACCGGGACAGGGTAGTGGCTACACCTTC.